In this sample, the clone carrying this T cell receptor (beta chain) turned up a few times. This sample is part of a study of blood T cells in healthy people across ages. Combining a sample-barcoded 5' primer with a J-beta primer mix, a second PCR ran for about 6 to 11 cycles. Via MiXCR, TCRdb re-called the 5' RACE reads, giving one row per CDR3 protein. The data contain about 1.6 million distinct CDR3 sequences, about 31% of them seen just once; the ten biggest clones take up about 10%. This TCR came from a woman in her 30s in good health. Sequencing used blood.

Here the CDR3 DNA reads TGCAGTGCTAGAGATTATGGTTCGGGCTATGGCTACACCTTC. Amino acid sequence: CSARDYGSGYGYTF. The V and J genes are TRBV20-1 and TRBJ1-2; D is uncertain. Trimming pared 0 bases from V and 4 bases from J, leaving 12 bases between. Germline V gene lookup returns CDR1 DFQATT and CDR2 SNEGSKA (reference sequence). The length of the CDR3 is 14 residues.